The entry below describes one T cell receptor (beta chain). The data derive from a study of T cells in tuberculosis. TCRdb keeps only in-frame clones here, not all; method: immunoSEQ multiplex PCR. Here the sample spans approximately 30,000 clones, 97% being singletons. Germline lookup yields CDR1 KGHSH and CDR2 LQKENI. V was clipped by 3 bases and J by 0 bases, with 14 bases between them. The CDR3 contains 16 residues. Sequenced input: PBMCs. The rearrangement joins TRBV18 to TRBJ1-1, with a tentative D call TRBD1 (6 bases). The receptor's source is a donor between 10 and 35 years old with latent tuberculosis or without tuberculosis infection. The CDR3 DNA sequence: TGTGCCAGCTCACCTAATCTTGGGGACATGAACACTGAAGCTTTCTTT. Its protein is CASSPNLGDMNTEAFF.